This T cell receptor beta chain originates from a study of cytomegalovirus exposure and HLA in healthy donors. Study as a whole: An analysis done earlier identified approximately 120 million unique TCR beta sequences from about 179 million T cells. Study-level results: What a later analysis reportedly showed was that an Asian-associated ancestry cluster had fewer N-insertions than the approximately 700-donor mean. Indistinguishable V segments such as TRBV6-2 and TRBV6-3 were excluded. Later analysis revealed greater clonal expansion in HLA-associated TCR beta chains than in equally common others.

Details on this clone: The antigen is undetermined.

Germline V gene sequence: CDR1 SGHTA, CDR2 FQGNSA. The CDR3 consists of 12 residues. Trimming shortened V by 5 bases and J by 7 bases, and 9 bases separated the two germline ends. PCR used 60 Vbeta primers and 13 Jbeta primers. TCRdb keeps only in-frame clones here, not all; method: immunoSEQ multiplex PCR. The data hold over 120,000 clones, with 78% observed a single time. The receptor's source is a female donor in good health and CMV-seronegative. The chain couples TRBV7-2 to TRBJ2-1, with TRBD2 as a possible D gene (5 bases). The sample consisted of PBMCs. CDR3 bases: TGTGCCAGCAGCGCGGGCGGGAATGAGCAGTTCTTC. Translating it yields CASSAGGNEQFF.